The 32 T cell receptor beta chains reported below all come from one sample, sequenced in a study of early T cells in non-severe SARS-CoV-2 infection. TCRdb itself ran the 5' RACE reads through MiXCR, one entry per CDR3 protein. The top ten clones hold about 6.1% of a sample with 80,000 to 100,000 distinct CDR3 sequences, approximately 14% of them seen once. The sequencing sample was made of whole blood. These receptors were collected from an adult who was a healthcare worker with PCR-confirmed SARS-CoV-2 infection or an uninfected control (not recorded which).

The V gene is TRBV7-2, the J gene TRBJ1-4; D is uncertain. This CDR3 is 14 amino acids long. Germline CDR1 SGHTA, CDR2 FQGNSA. The ends were cut back, 7 bases at V and 7 bases at J, with 16 bases in the middle. CDR3: CASTLSRETEKLFF. The CDR3 region has the DNA TGTGCCAGCACCTTGAGTAGAGAAACTGAAAAACTGTTTTTT.

This clonotype was observed many times. The chain has TRBV28 and TRBJ2-1; D may be TRBD2 (7 bases). CDR1 and CDR2 from the germline V gene are MDHEN and SYDVKM. The CDR3 has 14 residues. V was shortened by 7 bases and J by 4 bases, with 14 bases between the two germline ends. The CDR3 sequence is CASIRGGAYNEQFF. The CDR3 nucleotides read TGTGCCAGCATACGCGGGGGCGCTTACAATGAGCAGTTCTTC.

This clonotype was seen many times. The V gene is TRBV29-1, the J gene TRBJ2-6; D tentatively fits TRBD1 or TRBD2 (5 bases each). CDR3 length: 14 residues. Trimming took off 6 bases at V and 0 bases at J, with 9 bases between the two ends. Looked up from germline, CDR1 is SQVTM and CDR2 is ANQGSEA. The DNA for the CDR3 is TGCAGCGTGGGGGAAATCTCTGGGGCCAACGTCCTGACTTTC. Translated, it gives CSVGEISGANVLTF.

This clonotype was observed at least ten times. The chain joins TRBV7-2 to TRBJ1-2; 8 nucleotides line up with TRBD1. Germline V gene lookup returns CDR1 SGHTA and CDR2 FQGNSA. Unmatched junction bases numbered 6, after V lost 5 bases and J lost 4 bases. CDR3 size: 14 residues. In nucleotides, the CDR3 is TGTGCCAGCAGCCCAGGACAGGGAGGCTATGGCTACACCTTC. The encoded protein is CASSPGQGGYGYTF.

V is TRBV7-2 and J is TRBJ2-7; 9 nucleotides line up with TRBD1. There are 14 residues in the CDR3. The trim removed 4 bases at V and 3 bases at J, leaving 4 bases unmatched. CDR1 and CDR2 (germline): SGHTA, FQGNSA. CDR3 amino acids: CASSSDRGSYEQYF. CDR3 DNA: TGTGCCAGCAGCTCGGACAGGGGTAGCTACGAGCAGTACTTC.

The chain has TRBV9 and TRBJ2-5; TRBD2 is a possible D gene (6 bases). V was clipped by 0 bases and J by 1 base, with 10 bases between them. CDR3 length equals 15 residues. The germline gives CDR1 SGDLS, CDR2 YYNGEE. CDR3: CASSVGGDPQETQYF. In DNA, the CDR3 is TGTGCCAGCAGCGTAGGGGGGGACCCCCAAGAGACCCAGTACTTC.

The CDR3 loop is CASSWGDMRAEAFF. The CDR3 DNA reads as TGTGCCAGCAGTTGGGGGGATATGAGGGCTGAAGCTTTCTTT. This sequence joins TRBV12-3 or TRBV12-4 and TRBJ1-1, with D possibly TRBD1 on 5 matching bases. V was clipped by 4 bases and J by 6 bases, with 15 bases between them. The CDR3 extends over 14 amino acids.

This clonotype was counted between two and nine times. The chain links TRBV5-1 to TRBJ2-7; D remains ambiguous. Germline CDR1 reads SGHRS; CDR2 reads YFSETQ. The V and J ends lost 0 bases and 7 bases respectively, with 17 bases between them. This CDR3 has 15 amino acids. CDR3 residues: CASSLESISLGEQYF. In DNA, the CDR3 is TGCGCCAGCAGCTTGGAGTCAATCAGCCTTGGAGAGCAGTACTTC.

The chain has TRBV6-2 or TRBV6-3 and TRBJ1-5; D perhaps matches TRBD1 (5 bases). Germline CDR1 is MNHEY and CDR2 is SVGEGT. The V end was cut by 4 bases, the J end by 4 bases, with 8 bases between. The CDR3 is 13 residues long. The CDR3 DNA reads as TGTGCCAGCAGTTCGACAGTGAATCAGCCCCAGCATTTT. Its translation: CASSSTVNQPQHF.

The count of this clonotype is one. The V gene is TRBV20-1, the J gene TRBJ1-2; D gene uncertain. V was shortened by 5 bases and J by 8 bases, with 21 bases between the two germline ends. The CDR3 has 14 residues. The germline CDR1 and CDR2 sequences are DFQATT and SNEGSKA (reference sequence). The CDR3 loop is CSAPGVGFLVGYTF. As DNA, the CDR3 is TGCAGTGCTCCAGGCGTAGGGTTTCTAGTAGGCTACACCTTC.

The table lists this clonotype with a few counts. The rearrangement uses TRBV30 and TRBJ1-2; the match to TRBD1 covers 8 bases. The germline CDR1 and CDR2 sequences are GTSNPN and SVGIG (reference sequence). The length of the CDR3 is 15 residues. J lost 2 bases, V lost 5 bases, and 10 bases had no gene match. The CDR3: CAWHPLDRENYGYTF. The CDR3 DNA sequence: TGTGCCTGGCACCCCCTGGACAGGGAAAACTATGGCTACACCTTC.

The genes are TRBV6-6 and TRBJ1-4; 7 nucleotides align to TRBD1. This CDR3 is built from 15 residues. CDR1 MNHNY and CDR2 SVGAGI come from the germline V gene (reference sequence). After removal of 5 bases from V and 3 bases from J, the junction contained 6 bases not matched to a gene. The CDR3 nucleotides read TGTGCCAGCAGTCAAAACAGGGGACCTAATGAAAAACTGTTTTTT. Translated, it gives CASSQNRGPNEKLFF.

This clonotype has just a few counts. For the CDR3, the DNA is TGCAGTGCTAGCGGACAGGTCAGCAATCAGCCCCAGCATTTT. Its protein product is CSASGQVSNQPQHF. The V call is TRBV20-1, the J call TRBJ1-5, with 7 bases aligning to TRBD1. This CDR3 has 14 residues. Germline V gene sequence: CDR1 DFQATT, CDR2 SNEGSKA (reference sequence). V shed 3 bases and J 1 base; nucleotides not matched to a gene: 3.

This clonotype has more than one count but fewer than ten. The V gene is TRBV28, the J gene TRBJ1-1; D unresolved. From germline, CDR1 is MDHEN and CDR2 SYDVKM. Trimming cost V 7 bases and J 1 base, with 10 bases left between them. The CDR3 runs 13 residues. This chain's CDR3 is CASTPLENTEAFF. In nucleotides, the CDR3 is TGTGCCAGCACCCCACTGGAGAACACTGAAGCTTTCTTT.

The J gene is TRBJ2-2, the V gene TRBV24-1; D may be TRBD1 (6 bases). V dropped 4 bases and J dropped 6 bases, with 14 bases sitting between them. Germline CDR1 reads KGHDR; CDR2 reads SFDVKD. The CDR3 is made up of 15 amino acids. CDR3 region: CATSDPGQFSGELFF. The CDR3 coding sequence is TGTGCCACCAGTGACCCCGGACAGTTCTCCGGGGAGCTGTTTTTT.

This clonotype occurred many times. V and J are TRBV5-3 and TRBJ2-5, with 9 bases matching TRBD1. TRBV5-3 is placed among ORFs of uncertain function. This CDR3 contains 15 residues. V shed 2 bases and J 4 bases; nucleotides not matched to a gene: 6. The CDR3 region is CARSFQRTGVETQYF. In nucleotides, the CDR3 is TGTGCCAGAAGCTTCCAGCGGACAGGGGTAGAGACCCAGTACTTC.

The chain joins TRBV5-1 to TRBJ2-3; D uncertain. Per the germline V gene, CDR1 is SGHRS and CDR2 is YFSETQ. The CDR3 extends over 15 amino acids. The ends were cut back, 2 bases at V and 2 bases at J, with 12 bases in the middle. Here the CDR3 reads CASSFKLRYTDTQYF. CDR3 nucleotide sequence: TGCGCCAGCAGCTTTAAACTACGATACACAGATACGCAGTATTTT.

This chain joins TRBV11-3 and TRBJ1-1, with 9 nucleotides matching TRBD1. The CDR3 sequence is 13 residues long. Losses at the gene ends were 0 bases for V and 11 bases for J; bases not matched to a gene: 4. Germline CDR1 and CDR2: SGHNT and YENEEA. CDR3 residues: CASSLEQGAEAFF. The CDR3 DNA reads TGTGCCAGCAGCTTAGAACAGGGGGCCGAGGCTTTCTTT.

The rearrangement uses TRBV7-6 and TRBJ1-3; 8 positions agree with TRBD1. Germline CDR1 is SGHVS and CDR2 is FNYEAQ. Trimming took 3 bases from V and 1 from J; bases not matched to a gene: 5. CDR3 length equals 16 residues. This CDR3 is CASSFMYRGSGNTIYF. DNA for the CDR3: TGTGCCAGCAGCTTCATGTACAGGGGGTCTGGAAACACCATATATTTT.

This clonotype was seen only a few times. The rearrangement joins TRBV14 to TRBJ1-1; no clear D gene. Trimming took 1 base from V and 3 from J, leaving 6 bases between them. The CDR3 extends over 13 amino acids. Germline V gives CDR1 SGHDN, CDR2 FVKESK. CDR3 nucleotides: TGTGCCAGCAGCCAAGGACCTTACACTGAAGCTTTCTTT. Translated, it gives CASSQGPYTEAFF.

The chain is built from TRBV30 and TRBJ2-7; D assignment may be TRBD1 or TRBD2 (5 bases each). Germline-derived CDR1 and CDR2 are GTSNPN and SVGIG (reference sequence). Trimming removed 0 bases from V and 5 bases from J, with 23 bases in between. The CDR3 loop spans 17 amino acids. The CDR3 bases are TGTGCCTGGAGTGTAGATTTTAGGTCGGACCTGGGGGACGAGCAGTACTTC. This codes for CAWSVDFRSDLGDEQYF.

This clonotype was picked up many times. This chain joins TRBV7-6 and TRBJ1-2, with D unresolved. Germline V CDR1 and CDR2: SGHVS, FNYEAQ. This CDR3 is built from 12 residues. V was trimmed by 1 base and J by 3 bases, leaving 3 bases between them. CDR3 nucleotides: TGTGCCAGCAGCTTAGGGTACTATGGCTACACCTTC. This sequence encodes CASSLGYYGYTF.

The chain combines TRBV12-3 or TRBV12-4 with TRBJ2-6; 8 bases line up with TRBD1. V shed 6 bases, J shed 2 bases, and the junction held 3 bases outside the gene matches. CDR3 length: 15 amino acids. CDR3 bases: TGTGCCAGCAGGACAGGGGACCCTGGGGCCAACGTCCTGACTTTC. Translated: CASRTGDPGANVLTF.

This clonotype came up a few times. The genes are TRBV4-1 and TRBJ1-6; tentative D call: TRBD1 (5 bases). The CDR3 has 16 amino acids. With 4 bases removed from V and 1 base from J, the gap between germline ends came to 11 bases. The germline V gene encodes CDR1 MGHRA and CDR2 YSYEKL. The CDR3 reads CASSPTPGSYNSPLHF. The CDR3, as DNA: TGCGCCAGCAGCCCCACCCCAGGGTCCTATAATTCACCCCTCCACTTT.

This clonotype was seen more than once but under ten times. The CDR3 DNA reads as TGCAGCGTTGACAGGGCGGGCACCGGGGAGCTGTTTTTT. Protein: CSVDRAGTGELFF. This rearrangement joins TRBV29-1 to TRBJ2-2; perhaps D is TRBD1 or TRBD2 (5 bases each). Germline CDR1 and CDR2: SQVTM and ANQGSEA. CDR3 length equals 13 residues. Trimming left V 3 bases short and J 4 bases short, with 9 bases between.

This clonotype was seen ten or more times. The chain uses TRBV3-1 and TRBJ2-2; possible D gene TRBD2, 5 bases. V was trimmed by 1 base and J by 5 bases, leaving 8 bases between them. The V gene's germline CDR1 is LGHDT and CDR2 YNNKEL (reference sequence). The CDR3 spans 14 residues. CDR3 DNA: TGTGCCAGCAGCCAAGGGAGAGGGACCGGGGAGCTGTTTTTT. Its protein is CASSQGRGTGELFF.

This rearrangement joins TRBV6-2 or TRBV6-3 to TRBJ1-1, with unresolved D. This CDR3 is 12 amino acids long. V lost 7 bases, J lost 4 bases, and 10 bases lay in between. The germline V gene has CDR1 MNHEY and CDR2 SVGEGT. The CDR3, as DNA: TGTGCCAGCACGCCATACGGCACTGAAGCTTTCTTT. It codes for CASTPYGTEAFF.

The rearrangement joins TRBV11-3 to TRBJ1-1, with 9 nucleotides matching TRBD1. The CDR3 covers 16 residues. V gave up 3 bases and J gave up 4 bases; unmatched junction bases: 9. Germline lookup yields CDR1 SGHNT and CDR2 YENEEA. Here the CDR3 reads CASSFSGTGRATEAFF. The CDR3, as DNA: TGTGCCAGCAGCTTCTCCGGGACAGGGAGAGCCACTGAAGCTTTCTTT.

This clonotype showed up just a few times. This sequence joins TRBV3-1 and TRBJ2-1; tentatively, D is TRBD1 or TRBD2 (5 bases each). Germline CDR1 LGHDT, CDR2 YNNKEL (reference sequence). CDR3 length: 16 amino acids. Between the trimmed V and J ends, which lost 2 bases and 4 bases, there was a span of 15 bases. CDR3 region: CASSQHGGPIYNEQFF. The CDR3 region has the DNA TGTGCCAGCAGCCAACATGGGGGACCCATATACAATGAGCAGTTCTTC.

This clonotype has just a few counts. The rearrangement links TRBV20-1 to TRBJ1-4; D may be TRBD1 (5 bases). V lost 5 bases to trimming and J lost 4 bases, with 11 bases between them. The CDR3 sequence is 13 residues long. Germline lookup yields CDR1 DFQATT and CDR2 SNEGSKA (reference sequence). CDR3: CSAFQGFNEKLFF. The CDR3 nucleotides are TGCAGTGCTTTTCAGGGCTTTAATGAAAAACTGTTTTTT.

The chain has TRBV29-1 and TRBJ1-1; D uncertain. There are 10 residues in the CDR3. V lost 2 bases and J 13 bases, leaving 11 bases between the germline ends. In germline, CDR1 is SQVTM, CDR2 ANQGSEA. CDR3 amino acids: CSVESTIFFF. CDR3 bases: TGCAGCGTTGAATCCACGATTTTTTTCTTT.

The CDR3 region is CASSLEQGLGNYGYTF. The CDR3 coding sequence is TGTGCCAGCAGTTTAGAACAGGGGCTGGGCAACTATGGCTACACCTTC. This chain links TRBV12-3 or TRBV12-4 with TRBJ1-2, with 7 bases that match TRBD1. The CDR3 is made up of 16 amino acids. The ends lost 1 base at V and 2 bases at J; junction bases unmatched: 7.